This TCR beta chain was sequenced in a study of early T cells in non-severe SARS-CoV-2 infection. Unique molecular identifiers were affixed to single, distinct cDNA molecules. TCRdb fed the 5' RACE reads into MiXCR, producing one record per CDR3 protein. This table holds fewer than 60,000 distinct CDR3 sequences, approximately 9% found once. Trimming shortened V by 6 bases and J by 2 bases, and 20 bases separated the two germline ends. The germline V gene encodes CDR1 DFQATT and CDR2 SNEGSKA (reference sequence). There are 15 residues in the CDR3. This sequence originates from an adult who was a healthcare worker with PCR-confirmed SARS-CoV-2 infection or an uninfected control (not recorded which). The sequences come from whole blood, collected at baseline. The chain employs TRBV20-1 and TRBJ2-7, with a possible D match to TRBD2 (7 bases). The CDR3 sequence is CSAPYGGHGAYEQYF. The CDR3 DNA sequence: TGCAGTGCCCCCTACGGGGGGCATGGCGCCTACGAGCAGTACTTC.